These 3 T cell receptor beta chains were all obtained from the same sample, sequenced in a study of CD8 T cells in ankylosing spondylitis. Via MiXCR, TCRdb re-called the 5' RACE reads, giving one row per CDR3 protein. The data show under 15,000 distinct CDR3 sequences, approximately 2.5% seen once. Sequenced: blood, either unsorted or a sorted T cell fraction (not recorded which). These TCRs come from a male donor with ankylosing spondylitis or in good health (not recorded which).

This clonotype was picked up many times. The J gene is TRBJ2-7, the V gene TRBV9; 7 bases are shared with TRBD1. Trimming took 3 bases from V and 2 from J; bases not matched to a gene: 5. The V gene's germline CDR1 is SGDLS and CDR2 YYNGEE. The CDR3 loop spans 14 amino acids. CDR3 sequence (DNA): TGTGCCAGCAGCGGCCACAGGGGAACCTACGAGCAGTACTTC. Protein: CASSGHRGTYEQYF.

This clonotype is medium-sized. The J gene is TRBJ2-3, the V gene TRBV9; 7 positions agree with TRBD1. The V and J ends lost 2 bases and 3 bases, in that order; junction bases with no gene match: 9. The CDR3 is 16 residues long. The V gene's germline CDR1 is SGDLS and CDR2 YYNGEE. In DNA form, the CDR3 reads TGTGCCAGCAGCGTCCTGACAGGGATCAGTACAGATACGCAGTATTTT. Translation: CASSVLTGISTDTQYF. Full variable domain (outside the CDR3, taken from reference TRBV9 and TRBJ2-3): DSGVTQTPKHLITATGQRVTLRCSPRSGDLSVYWYQQSLDQGLQFLIQYYNGEERAKGNILERFSAQQFPDLHSELNLSSLELGDSALYFCASSVLTGISTDTQYFGPGTRLTVL.

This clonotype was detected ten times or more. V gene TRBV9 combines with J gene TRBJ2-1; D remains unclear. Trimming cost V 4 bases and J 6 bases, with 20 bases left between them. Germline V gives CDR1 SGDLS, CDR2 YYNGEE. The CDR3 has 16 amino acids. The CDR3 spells CASSSMSVLNPNEQFF. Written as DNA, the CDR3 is TGTGCCAGCAGCTCCATGAGCGTCCTAAACCCCAATGAGCAGTTCTTC.